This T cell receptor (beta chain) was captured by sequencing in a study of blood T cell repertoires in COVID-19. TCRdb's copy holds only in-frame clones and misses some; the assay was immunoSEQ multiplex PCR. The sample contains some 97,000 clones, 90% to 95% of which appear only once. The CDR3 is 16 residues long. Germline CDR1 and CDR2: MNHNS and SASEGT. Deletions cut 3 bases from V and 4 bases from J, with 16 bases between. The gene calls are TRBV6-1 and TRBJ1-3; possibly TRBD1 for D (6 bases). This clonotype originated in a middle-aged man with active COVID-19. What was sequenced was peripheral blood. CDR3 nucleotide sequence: TGTGCCAGCAGTGAGAGTGTCCACAGGGTCGGAAACACCATATATTTT. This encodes CASSESVHRVGNTIYF.